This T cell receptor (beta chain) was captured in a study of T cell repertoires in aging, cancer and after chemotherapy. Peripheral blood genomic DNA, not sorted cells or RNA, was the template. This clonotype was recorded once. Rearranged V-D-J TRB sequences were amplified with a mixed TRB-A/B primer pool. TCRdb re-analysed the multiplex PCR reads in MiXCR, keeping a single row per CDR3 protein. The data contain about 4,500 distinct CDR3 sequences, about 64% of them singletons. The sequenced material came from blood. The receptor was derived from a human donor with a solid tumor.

This chain's CDR3 is CASSDRVEYGYTF. The CDR3 region has the DNA TGTGCCAGCAGCGACAGGGTAGAATATGGCTACACCTTC. The rearrangement uses TRBV6-5 and TRBJ1-2, with TRBD1 identical over 7 bases. Trimming at V came to 6 bases and at J to 5 bases, leaving 6 bases not matched to a gene. Germline loops: CDR1 MNHEY, CDR2 SVGAGI. The CDR3 is 13 amino acids.